One and the same sample provided the 19 T cell receptor beta chains below, sequenced in a study of T-cell memory formation after mild COVID-19. TCRdb re-called the 5' RACE reads through MiXCR, storing one row per CDR3 protein. The sample yields 450,000 or so distinct CDR3 sequences, about 23% seen once. Specimen: PBMCs or a T cell subset sorted from them (not recorded which). Receptors were obtained from an adult woman who had mild COVID-19 (a few samples of this study predate the infection). Cell type and time point are not known.

The rearrangement joins TRBV2 to TRBJ1-1; a weak D match, TRBD1 (5 bases). The V gene's germline CDR1 is SNHLY and CDR2 FYNNEI. Trimming shortened V by 6 bases and J by 4 bases, and 18 bases separated the two germline ends. This CDR3 is 15 amino acids long. The CDR3 DNA follows: TGTGCCAGCAGCAGGGACCGCGGGAGGGGCACTGAAGCTTTCTTT. Protein product: CASSRDRGRGTEAFF.

This sequence joins TRBV5-6 and TRBJ2-7, with a weak D call TRBD1 (6 bases). V lost 1 base to trimming and J lost 9 bases, with 17 bases between them. Germline V gene sequence: CDR1 SGHDT, CDR2 YYEEEE. This CDR3 comprises 14 residues. The CDR3 DNA sequence: TGTGCCAGCAGCTTGAGGGACACCTCAAGCGGGCAGTACTTC. This encodes CASSLRDTSSGQYF.

V is TRBV12-3 or TRBV12-4 and J is TRBJ1-5, with 8 bases lining up with TRBD1. Losses at the gene ends were 7 bases for V and 7 bases for J; bases not matched to a gene: 12. There are 15 residues in the CDR3. The CDR3 reads CASTLTGTGYQPQHF. Written as DNA, the CDR3 is TGTGCCAGCACCCTAACCGGGACAGGCTACCAGCCCCAGCATTTT.

The chain combines TRBV20-1 with TRBJ2-5; D gene ambiguous. Germline CDR1 is DFQATT and CDR2 is SNEGSKA (reference sequence). The CDR3 is made up of 13 amino acids. V was clipped by 8 bases and J by 5 bases, with 18 bases between them. The CDR3 nucleotides read TGCAGTACCACTCAAGAGATTTGTGAGACCCAGTACTTC. Translation: CSTTQEICETQYF.

This clonotype turned up a few times. This chain links TRBV24-1 with TRBJ2-1, with 9 bases lining up with TRBD2. Unmatched junction bases numbered 12, after V lost 3 bases and J lost 4 bases. There are 18 residues in the CDR3. The germline V gene has CDR1 KGHDR and CDR2 SFDVKD. The CDR3 region is CATSDPFVRLAAYNEQFF. DNA of the CDR3: TGTGCCACCAGTGATCCCTTTGTCAGACTAGCGGCATACAATGAGCAGTTCTTC.

The chain recombines TRBV2 with TRBJ2-7, with a possible D match to TRBD2 (5 bases). V lost 6 bases and J lost 2, with 11 bases in between. Germline V gives CDR1 SNHLY, CDR2 FYNNEI. The CDR3 length is 13 residues. This CDR3 is CASREDLAYEQYF. The CDR3 DNA follows: TGTGCCAGCAGAGAGGACTTGGCCTACGAGCAGTACTTC.

In this sample, this clonotype turned up a few times. The chain carries TRBV24-1 and TRBJ2-7, with D hard to call. Per the germline V gene, CDR1 is KGHDR and CDR2 is SFDVKD. The CDR3 is 12 amino acids. V lost 3 bases to trimming and J lost 3 bases, with 5 bases between them. CDR3 nucleotides: TGTGCCACCAGTGATACGGGCTACGAGCAGTACTTC. It yields the protein CATSDTGYEQYF.

The CDR3 sequence is CSVDRGAGNTGELFF. The CDR3 DNA is TGCAGCGTTGATCGGGGGGCCGGCAACACCGGGGAGCTGTTTTTT. The chain recombines TRBV29-1 with TRBJ2-2; the D gene is possibly TRBD2 (7 bases). Trimming left V 3 bases short and J 2 bases short, with 13 bases between. Germline CDR1 is SQVTM and CDR2 is ANQGSEA. The CDR3 runs 15 residues.

Remarks on this clonotype: At one end, the junction sequence differs from germline, possibly due to a read error. V gene TRBV5-1 combines with J gene TRBJ2-5, with D possibly matching TRBD1 (5 bases). The CDR3 extends over 14 amino acids. Germline CDR1 SGHRS, CDR2 YFSETQ. CDR3: CASSLRQGGETQYF. The CDR3 nucleotides read TGTGCCAGCAGCTTGCGGCAGGGTGGAGAGACCCAGTACTTC.

This clonotype was recorded at least ten times. The chain carries TRBV2 and TRBJ2-2; weak D call: TRBD2 (5 bases). The length of the CDR3 is 13 residues. The ends were cut back, 4 bases at V and 6 bases at J, with 9 bases in the middle. Looked up from germline, CDR1 is SNHLY and CDR2 is FYNNEI. The CDR3 DNA sequence: TGTGCCAGCAGTGTATCGGGGTCCGGGGAGCTGTTTTTT. It specifies CASSVSGSGELFF.

The J gene is TRBJ2-2, the V gene TRBV5-8; D gene unclear. Germline CDR1 SGHTS, CDR2 YDEGEE. V shed 5 bases and J shed 2 bases, with 7 bases lying between them. The CDR3 is made up of 13 amino acids. CDR3 bases: TGTGCCAGCAGGTTCGGAAACACCGGGGAGCTGTTTTTT. It translates to CASRFGNTGELFF.

This clonotype was picked up many times. The CDR3 protein is CASSFGGDQPQHF. DNA of the CDR3: TGTGCCAGCAGTTTCGGGGGAGATCAGCCCCAGCATTTT. The genes are TRBV12-3 or TRBV12-4 and TRBJ1-5, with TRBD1 as a possible D gene (5 bases). V lost 3 bases to trimming and J lost 5 bases, with 8 bases between them. This CDR3 region has 13 residues.

This clonotype was detected a few times. The chain recombines TRBV4-1 with TRBJ1-1, with D maybe TRBD1 (5 bases). Germline-derived CDR1 and CDR2 are MGHRA and YSYEKL. V was cut by 2 bases and J by 1 base, with 14 bases left in between. There are 16 residues in the CDR3. CDR3 sequence: CASSQNRPTGNTEAFF. CDR3 sequence (DNA): TGCGCCAGCAGCCAAAATCGACCTACAGGGAACACTGAAGCTTTCTTT.

The chain carries TRBV5-1 and TRBJ1-1, with D maybe TRBD1 (6 bases). The CDR3 is 14 residues long. From germline, CDR1 is SGHRS and CDR2 YFSETQ. V was trimmed by 5 bases and J by 4 bases, leaving 15 bases between them. CDR3 nucleotides: TGCGCCAGCAGTTTAGTTGTGGACAGCACTGAAGCTTTCTTT. Translated, it gives CASSLVVDSTEAFF.

V and J are TRBV29-1 and TRBJ2-5; a possible D gene is TRBD2 (6 bases). Between the trimmed V and J ends, which lost 7 bases and 2 bases, there was a span of 14 bases. This CDR3 comprises 13 residues. Looked up from germline, CDR1 is SQVTM and CDR2 is ANQGSEA. CDR3 sequence (DNA): TGCAGCGACCGGTGGGGAGGACAAGAGACCCAGTACTTC. Translated, it gives CSDRWGGQETQYF.

This clonotype has just a few counts. The rearrangement uses TRBV18 and TRBJ2-5; D uncertain. Germline CDR1 KGHSH, CDR2 LQKENI. Trimming removed 6 bases at V and 3 bases at J, with 14 bases between. The length of the CDR3 is 14 residues. The CDR3 nucleotides are TGTGCCAGCTCCCCAATGGGCAGAAAAGAGACCCAGTACTTC. Protein sequence: CASSPMGRKETQYF. Full variable domain (rest looked up from reference TRBV18 and TRBJ2-5): NAGVMQNPRHLVRRRGQEARLRCSPMKGHSHVYWYRQLPEEGLKFMVYLQKENIIDESGMPKERFSAEFPKEGPSILRIQQVVRGDSAAYFCASSPMGRKETQYFGPGTRLLVL.

V is TRBV5-1 and J is TRBJ1-5; 9 bases match TRBD1. Germline values: CDR1 SGHRS, CDR2 YFSETQ. This CDR3 has 14 amino acids. J was trimmed by 4 bases and V by 5 bases; bases with no gene match: 4. The CDR3 protein is CASRGTGPNQPQHF. In DNA, the CDR3 is TGCGCCAGCAGGGGGACAGGGCCTAATCAGCCCCAGCATTTT. The full variable domain, rest sourced from reference TRBV5-1 and TRBJ1-5, is KAGVTQTPRYLIKTRGQQVTLSCSPISGHRSVSWYQQTPGQGLQFLFEYFSETQRNKGNFPGRFSGRQFSNSRSEMNVSTLELGDSALYLCASRGTGPNQPQHFGDGTRLSIL.

This chain links TRBV4-2 with TRBJ1-4; D uncertain. CDR1 is LGHNA and CDR2 is YNFKEQ in the germline V gene. CDR3 length equals 15 residues. V lost 0 bases and J 4 bases, leaving 9 bases between the germline ends. This CDR3 reads CASSQEGRLNEKLFF. The DNA of the CDR3 is TGTGCCAGCAGCCAAGAGGGTCGCCTTAATGAAAAACTGTTTTTT.

The chain has TRBV13 and TRBJ2-1; a weak D match, TRBD2 (5 bases). Looked up from germline, CDR1 is PRHDT and CDR2 is FYEKMQ (reference sequence). The CDR3 runs to 16 residues. Trimming removed 6 bases at V and 1 base at J, with 16 bases between. DNA for the CDR3: TGTGCCAGCAGTCAGGACTCCGATTGGTCCTACAATGAGCAGTTCTTC. Amino acid sequence: CASSQDSDWSYNEQFF.